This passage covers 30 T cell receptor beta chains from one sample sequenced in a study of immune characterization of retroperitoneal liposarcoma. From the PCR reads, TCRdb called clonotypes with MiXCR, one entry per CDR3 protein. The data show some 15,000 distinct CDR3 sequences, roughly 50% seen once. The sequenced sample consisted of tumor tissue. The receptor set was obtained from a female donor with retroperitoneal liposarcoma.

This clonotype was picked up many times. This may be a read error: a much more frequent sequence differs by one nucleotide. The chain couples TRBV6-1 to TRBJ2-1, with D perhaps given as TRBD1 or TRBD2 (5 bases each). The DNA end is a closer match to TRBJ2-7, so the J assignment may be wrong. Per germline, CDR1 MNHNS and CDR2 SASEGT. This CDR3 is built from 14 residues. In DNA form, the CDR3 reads TGTGCCAGCAGTTCCGGACCGGGACGCTACGAGCAGTACTTC. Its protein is CASSSGPGRYEQYF.

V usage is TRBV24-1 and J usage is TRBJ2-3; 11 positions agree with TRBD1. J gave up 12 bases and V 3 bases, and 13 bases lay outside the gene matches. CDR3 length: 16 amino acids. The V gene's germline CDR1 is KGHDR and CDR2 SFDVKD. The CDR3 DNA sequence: TGTGCCACCAGTGATACTCGGACAGGGGGCGCGGAGACCCAGTATTTT. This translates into CATSDTRTGGAETQYF.

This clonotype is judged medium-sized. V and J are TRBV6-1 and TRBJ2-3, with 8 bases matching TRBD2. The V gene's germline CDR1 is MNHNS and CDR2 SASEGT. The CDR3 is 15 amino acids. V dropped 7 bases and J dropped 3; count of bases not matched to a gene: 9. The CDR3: CASTKTSAITDTQYF. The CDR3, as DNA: TGTGCCAGCACCAAGACTAGCGCGATTACAGATACGCAGTATTTT.

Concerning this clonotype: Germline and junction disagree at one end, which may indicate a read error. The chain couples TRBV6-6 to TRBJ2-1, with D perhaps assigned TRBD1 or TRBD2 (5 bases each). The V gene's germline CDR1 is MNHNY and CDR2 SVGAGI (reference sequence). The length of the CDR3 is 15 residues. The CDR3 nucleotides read TGTGACAGCAGTCACCGGGACGCGTGGAGTGGGCCCCAGTTCTTC. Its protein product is CDSSHRDAWSGPQFF.

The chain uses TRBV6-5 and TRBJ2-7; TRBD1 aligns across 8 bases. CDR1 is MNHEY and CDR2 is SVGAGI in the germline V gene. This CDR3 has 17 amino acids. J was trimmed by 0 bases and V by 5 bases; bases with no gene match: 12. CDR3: CASSPRPRTGSSYEQYF. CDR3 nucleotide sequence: TGTGCCAGCAGTCCTCGGCCTCGGACAGGGAGCTCCTACGAGCAGTACTTC.

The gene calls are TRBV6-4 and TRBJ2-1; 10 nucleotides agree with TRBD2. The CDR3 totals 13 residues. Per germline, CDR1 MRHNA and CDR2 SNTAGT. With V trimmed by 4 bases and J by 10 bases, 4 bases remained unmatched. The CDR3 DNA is TGTGCCAGCAGTGCCCTAGCGGGAGTGGAGCAGTTCTTC. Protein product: CASSALAGVEQFF.

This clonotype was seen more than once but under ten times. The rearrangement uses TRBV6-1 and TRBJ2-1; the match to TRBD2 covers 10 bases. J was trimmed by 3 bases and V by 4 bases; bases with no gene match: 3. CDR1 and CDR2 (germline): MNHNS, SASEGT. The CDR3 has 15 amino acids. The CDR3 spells CASSATSGNYNEQFF. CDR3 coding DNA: TGTGCCAGCAGTGCCACTAGCGGGAACTACAATGAGCAGTTCTTC.

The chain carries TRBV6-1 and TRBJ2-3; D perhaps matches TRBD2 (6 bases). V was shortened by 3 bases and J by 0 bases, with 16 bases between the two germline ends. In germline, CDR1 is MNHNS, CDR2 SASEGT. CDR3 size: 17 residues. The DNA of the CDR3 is TGTGCCAGCAGTGACTGGGGAGGAGGAACTAGCACAGATACGCAGTATTTT. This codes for CASSDWGGGTSTDTQYF.

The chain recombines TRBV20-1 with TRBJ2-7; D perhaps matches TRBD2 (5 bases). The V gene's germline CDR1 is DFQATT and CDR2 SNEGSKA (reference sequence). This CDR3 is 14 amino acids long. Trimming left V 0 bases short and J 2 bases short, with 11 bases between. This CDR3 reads CSAREEREPYEQYF. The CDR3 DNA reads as TGCAGTGCTAGAGAGGAGAGGGAACCCTACGAGCAGTACTTC.

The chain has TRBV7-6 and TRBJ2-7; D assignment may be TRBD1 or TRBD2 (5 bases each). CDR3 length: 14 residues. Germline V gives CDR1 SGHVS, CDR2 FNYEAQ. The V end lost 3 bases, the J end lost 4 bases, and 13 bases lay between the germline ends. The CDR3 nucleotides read TGTGCCAGCAGCTTCGGGACGGATGCGTACGAGCAGTACTTC. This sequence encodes CASSFGTDAYEQYF.

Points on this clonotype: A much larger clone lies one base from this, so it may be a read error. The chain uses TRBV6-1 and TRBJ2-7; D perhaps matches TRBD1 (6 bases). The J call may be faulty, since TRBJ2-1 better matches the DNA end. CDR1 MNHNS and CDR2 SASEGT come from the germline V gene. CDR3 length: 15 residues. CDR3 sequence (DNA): TGTGTCAGCCAGCCGATGACAGGTGGAAGGAATGAGCAGTTCTTC. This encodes CVSQPMTGGRNEQFF.

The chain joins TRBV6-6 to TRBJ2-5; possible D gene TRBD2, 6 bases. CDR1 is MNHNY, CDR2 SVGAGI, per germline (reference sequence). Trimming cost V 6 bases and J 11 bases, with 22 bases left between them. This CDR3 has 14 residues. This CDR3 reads CASSRASARDEQYF. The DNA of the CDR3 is TGTGCCAGCAGCCGGGCAAGTGCGCGGGATGAGCAGTACTTC.

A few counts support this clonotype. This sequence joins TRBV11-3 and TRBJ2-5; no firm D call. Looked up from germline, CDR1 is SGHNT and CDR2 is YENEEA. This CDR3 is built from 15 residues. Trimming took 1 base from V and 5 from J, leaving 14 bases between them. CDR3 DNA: TGTGCCAGCAGCTTAGGGGTATCGGAGTGGGAGACCCAGTACTTC. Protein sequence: CASSLGVSEWETQYF.

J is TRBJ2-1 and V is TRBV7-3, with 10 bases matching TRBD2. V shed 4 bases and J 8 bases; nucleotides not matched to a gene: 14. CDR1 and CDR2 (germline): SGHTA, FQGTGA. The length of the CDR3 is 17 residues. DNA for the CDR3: TGTGCCAGCAGCTCGACGTCAGCGGGAGGGGGACGTTATGAGCAGTTCTTC. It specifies CASSSTSAGGGRYEQFF.

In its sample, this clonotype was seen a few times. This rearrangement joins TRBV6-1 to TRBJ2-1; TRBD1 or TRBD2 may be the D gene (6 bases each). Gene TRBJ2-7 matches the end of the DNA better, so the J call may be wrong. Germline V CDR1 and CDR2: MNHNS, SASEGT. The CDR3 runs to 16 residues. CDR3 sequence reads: CASRDYSTGHTYEQYF. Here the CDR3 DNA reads TGTGCCAGCAGGGACTATAGCACGGGACACACCTACGAGCAGTACTTC.

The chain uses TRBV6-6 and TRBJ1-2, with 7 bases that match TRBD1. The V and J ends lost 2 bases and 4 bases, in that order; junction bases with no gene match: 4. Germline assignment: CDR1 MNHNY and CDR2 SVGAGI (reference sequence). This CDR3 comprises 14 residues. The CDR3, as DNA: TGTGCCAGCAGTTACGACAGGGCTCCCTATGGCTACACCTTC. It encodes CASSYDRAPYGYTF.

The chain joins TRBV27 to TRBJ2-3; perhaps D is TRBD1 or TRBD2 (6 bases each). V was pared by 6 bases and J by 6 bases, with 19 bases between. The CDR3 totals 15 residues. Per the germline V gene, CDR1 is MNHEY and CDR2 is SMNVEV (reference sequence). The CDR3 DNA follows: TGTGCCAGCAGCTTCTTGAGCGGAGGGGGGGATACGCAGTATTTT. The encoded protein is CASSFLSGGGDTQYF.

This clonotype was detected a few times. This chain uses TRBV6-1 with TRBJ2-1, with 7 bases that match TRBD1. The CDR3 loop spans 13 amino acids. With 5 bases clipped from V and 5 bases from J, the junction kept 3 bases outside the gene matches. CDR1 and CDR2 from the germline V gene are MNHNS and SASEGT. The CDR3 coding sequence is TGTGCCAGCAGTTCGACAGGGAACAATGAGCAGTTCTTC. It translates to CASSSTGNNEQFF.

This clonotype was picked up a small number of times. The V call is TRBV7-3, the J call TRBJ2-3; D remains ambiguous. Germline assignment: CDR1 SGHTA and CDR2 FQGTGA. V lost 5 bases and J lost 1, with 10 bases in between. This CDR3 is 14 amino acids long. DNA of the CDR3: TGTGCCAGCAGCATTACTGGGGGCACAGATACGCAGTATTTT. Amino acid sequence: CASSITGGTDTQYF.

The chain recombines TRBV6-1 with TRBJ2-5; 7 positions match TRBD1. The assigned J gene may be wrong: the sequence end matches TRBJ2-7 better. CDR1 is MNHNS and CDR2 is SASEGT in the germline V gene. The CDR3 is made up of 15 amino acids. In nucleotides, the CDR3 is TGTGCCAGCAGACCAGGGGGTCCCAAATTCTACGAGCAGTACTTC. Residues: CASRPGGPKFYEQYF.

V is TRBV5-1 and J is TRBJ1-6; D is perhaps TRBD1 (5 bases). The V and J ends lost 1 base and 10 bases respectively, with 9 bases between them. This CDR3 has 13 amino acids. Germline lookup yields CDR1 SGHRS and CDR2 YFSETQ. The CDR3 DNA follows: TGCGCCAGCAGCTTGCTTGGGGACTCACCCCTCCACTTT. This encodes CASSLLGDSPLHF.

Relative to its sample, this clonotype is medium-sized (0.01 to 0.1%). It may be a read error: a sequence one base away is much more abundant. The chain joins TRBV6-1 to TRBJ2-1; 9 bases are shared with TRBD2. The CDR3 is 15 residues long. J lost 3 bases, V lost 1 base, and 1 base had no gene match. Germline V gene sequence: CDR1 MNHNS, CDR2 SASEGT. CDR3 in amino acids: CASSEGTSDYNEQFF. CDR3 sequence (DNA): TGTGCCAGCAGTGAAGGGACTAGCGACTACAATGAGCAGTTCTTC.

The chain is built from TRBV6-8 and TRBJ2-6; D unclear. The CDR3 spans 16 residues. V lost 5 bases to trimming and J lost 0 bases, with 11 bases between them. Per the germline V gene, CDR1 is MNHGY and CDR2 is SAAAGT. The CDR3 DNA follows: TGTGCCAGCAGTCAAAGTTACAGCTCTGGGGCCAACGTCCTGACTTTC. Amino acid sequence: CASSQSYSSGANVLTF.

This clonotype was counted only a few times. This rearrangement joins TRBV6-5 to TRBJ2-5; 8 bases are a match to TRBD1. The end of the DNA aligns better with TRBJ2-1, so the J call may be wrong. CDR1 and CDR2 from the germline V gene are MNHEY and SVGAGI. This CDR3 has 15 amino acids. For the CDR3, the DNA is TGTGCCACAAAAAGGGGACAGGTCCCCTCGGATGAGCAGTTCTTC. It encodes CATKRGQVPSDEQFF.

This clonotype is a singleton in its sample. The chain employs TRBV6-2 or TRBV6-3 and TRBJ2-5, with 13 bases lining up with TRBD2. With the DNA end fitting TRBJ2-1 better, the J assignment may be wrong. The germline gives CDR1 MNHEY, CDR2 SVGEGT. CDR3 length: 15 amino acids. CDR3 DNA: TGTGCCAGCAGTGAAGAGGGACTAGCGGGAAATGAGCAGTTCTTC. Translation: CASSEEGLAGNEQFF.

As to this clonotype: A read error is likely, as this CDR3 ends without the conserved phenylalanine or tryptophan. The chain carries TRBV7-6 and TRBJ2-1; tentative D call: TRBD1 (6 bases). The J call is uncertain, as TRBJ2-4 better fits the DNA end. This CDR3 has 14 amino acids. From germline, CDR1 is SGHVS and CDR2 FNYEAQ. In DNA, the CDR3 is TGTGCCAGCAGCTTGGTGGCAGGGGCAAACGATCAGTACTGC. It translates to CASSLVAGANDQYC.

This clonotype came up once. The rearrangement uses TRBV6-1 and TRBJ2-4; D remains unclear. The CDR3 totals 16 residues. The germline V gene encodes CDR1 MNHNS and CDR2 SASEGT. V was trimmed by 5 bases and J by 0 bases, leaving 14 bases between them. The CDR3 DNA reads TGTGCCAGCAGTTTAGGGAAGACACTAGCCAAAAACATTCAGTACTTC. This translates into CASSLGKTLAKNIQYF.

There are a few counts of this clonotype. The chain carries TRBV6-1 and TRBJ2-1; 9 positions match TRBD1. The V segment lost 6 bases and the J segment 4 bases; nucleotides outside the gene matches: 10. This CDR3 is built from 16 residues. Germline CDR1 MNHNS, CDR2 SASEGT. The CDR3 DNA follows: TGTGCCAGCAGCGCTTTAGGGACAGGGATATACAATGAGCAGTTCTTC. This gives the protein CASSALGTGIYNEQFF.

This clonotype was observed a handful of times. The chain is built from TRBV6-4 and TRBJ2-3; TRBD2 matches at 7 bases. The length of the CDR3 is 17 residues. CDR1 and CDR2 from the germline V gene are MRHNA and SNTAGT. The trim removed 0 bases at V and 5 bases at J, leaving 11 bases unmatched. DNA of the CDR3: TGTGCCAGCAGTGACTCGCGAAATGATTGCGGGGGAGATACGCAGTATTTT. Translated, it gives CASSDSRNDCGGDTQYF.

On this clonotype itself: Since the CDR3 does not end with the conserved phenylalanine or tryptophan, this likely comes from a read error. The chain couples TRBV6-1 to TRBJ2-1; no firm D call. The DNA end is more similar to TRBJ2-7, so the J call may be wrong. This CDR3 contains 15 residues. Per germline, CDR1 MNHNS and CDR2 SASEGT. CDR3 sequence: CASSYSVSPSYEQYL. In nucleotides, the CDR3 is TGTGCCAGCAGTTACAGCGTTAGCCCCTCCTACGAGCAGTACTTA.